One sample yielded the 9 T cell receptor beta chains listed below, sequenced in a study of CD8 T cells in Susac syndrome. Random hexamers primed reverse transcription of about 0.5 to 1 ug RNA. Using its own MiXCR run on the immunoSEQ multiplex PCR reads, TCRdb lists one record per CDR3 protein. This sample has around 46,000 distinct CDR3 sequences; almost 95% occur once, and the top ten carry roughly 0.45%. The source material was CD8+ T cells from PBMCs. All receptors derive from a human donor in good health.

The chain uses TRBV29-1 and TRBJ1-1, with D possibly TRBD1 on 5 matching bases. CDR3 length: 12 amino acids. With 2 bases removed from V and 4 bases from J, the gap between germline ends came to 8 bases. CDR1 SQVTM and CDR2 ANQGSEA come from the germline V gene. The CDR3 region has the DNA TGCAGCGTTGAAACAGGAGGCACTGAAGCTTTCTTT. This translates into CSVETGGTEAFF.

The chain is built from TRBV6-4 and TRBJ2-1; TRBD2 matches 9 bases. CDR3 length: 14 amino acids. CDR1 is MRHNA, CDR2 SNTAGT, per germline. The V gene end was trimmed by 3 bases and the J gene end by 3 bases; junction bases not matched to a gene: 0. As DNA, the CDR3 is TGTGCCAGCAGTGAGACTAGCGGCTACAATGAGCAGTTCTTC. Its translation is CASSETSGYNEQFF.

To note about this clonotype: One junction end does not reproduce the germline sequence, and a read error may be involved. The chain is built from TRBV29-1 and TRBJ1-5, with TRBD1 as a possible D gene (5 bases). Germline-derived CDR1 and CDR2 are SQVTM and ANQGSEA. The CDR3 runs to 13 residues. The CDR3 DNA reads as TGCAGCGTTCTCGAAGTCGGGGGTCAGACCCAGCATTTT. It translates to CSVLEVGGQTQHF.

This clonotype was detected only once. V is TRBV2 and J is TRBJ2-1; the match to TRBD2 covers 11 bases. Trimming at V came to 3 bases and at J to 8 bases, leaving 9 bases not matched to a gene. This CDR3 region has 16 residues. Germline V gives CDR1 SNHLY, CDR2 FYNNEI. CDR3 in amino acids: CASSEVLAGGIYEQFF. CDR3 nucleotides: TGTGCCAGCAGTGAGGTGCTAGCGGGAGGTATCTATGAGCAGTTCTTC.

This clonotype came up once. V and J are TRBV13 and TRBJ2-7; 14 nucleotides agree with TRBD2. The CDR3 spans 16 residues. The V and J ends lost 5 bases and 5 bases, in that order; junction bases with no gene match: 8. Germline CDR1 is PRHDT and CDR2 is FYEKMQ (reference sequence). The DNA of the CDR3 is TGTGCCAGCAGCCCATGGGGGACTAGCGGGAGAGACGAGCAGTACTTC. Amino acid sequence: CASSPWGTSGRDEQYF.

This chain connects TRBV6-1 to TRBJ2-1, with 8 bases that match TRBD2. The CDR3 sequence is 15 residues long. J lost 2 bases, V lost 5 bases, and 5 bases had no gene match. Germline V lookup: CDR1 MNHNS, CDR2 SASEGT. The DNA of the CDR3 is TGTGCCAGCAGTAAACTAGCGGACGCCTACAATGAGCAGTTCTTC. Amino acid sequence: CASSKLADAYNEQFF.

The chain has TRBV4-3 and TRBJ2-2; TRBD2 matches 10 bases. The length of the CDR3 is 17 residues. The germline CDR1 and CDR2 sequences are LGHNA and YSLEER. V dropped 3 bases and J dropped 3; count of bases not matched to a gene: 7. In DNA form, the CDR3 reads TGCGCCAGCAGCCAGGCTAGCGGGAGTGCCTACACCGGGGAGCTGTTTTTT. It encodes CASSQASGSAYTGELFF.

The V gene is TRBV27, the J gene TRBJ2-3; unclear D gene. V was pared by 2 bases and J by 1 base, with 10 bases between. Germline V gives CDR1 MNHEY, CDR2 SMNVEV (reference sequence). The CDR3 is 15 amino acids. CDR3 protein: CASSLMDAGTDTQYF. DNA for the CDR3: TGTGCCAGCAGTTTAATGGACGCGGGCACAGATACGCAGTATTTT.

The genes are TRBV7-8 and TRBJ1-5, with unresolved D. This CDR3 is 12 amino acids long. V lost 4 bases, J lost 8 bases, and 9 bases lay in between. The germline CDR1 and CDR2 sequences are SGHVS and FQNEAQ. CDR3 region: CASSSSYEPQHF. For the CDR3, the DNA is TGTGCCAGCAGCTCCTCCTATGAGCCCCAGCATTTT.